This TCR beta chain was sequenced for a study of shared clonotypes between healthy human individuals. Germline V gives CDR1 SGHDN, CDR2 FVKESK. This CDR3 is built from 12 residues. The ends were cut back, 5 bases at V and 7 bases at J, with 11 bases in the middle. Profiling relied on immunoSEQ multiplex PCR, and the TCRdb table lists in-frame clones only, not all of them. The sample shows about 320,000 clones, roughly 87% of them seen only once. The sequenced sample was memory CD8+ T cells sorted from blood. Subset meaning: CD45RO+ cells pooled with CCR7-negative TemRA cells. The V gene is TRBV14, the J gene TRBJ1-1; D is unclear. The receptor was derived from a man between 18 and 35 years old in good health. DNA of the CDR3: TGTGCCAGCAGCGGATACACCCTTGAAGCTTTCTTT. Translation gives CASSGYTLEAFF.